The text below deals with one T cell receptor beta chain. V was trimmed by 2 bases and J by 5 bases, leaving 16 bases between them. The CDR3 is 15 residues long. These data are taken from a study of blood T cells in healthy people across ages. PCR was performed a second time for about 7 to 12 cycles using a sample-barcoded 5' primer and a J-beta primer mix. TCRdb re-called the 5' RACE reads through MiXCR, storing one row per CDR3 protein. Here the sample spans around 1,000,000 distinct CDR3 sequences, almost 25% being singletons. PBMCs were isolated at a quantity of at least 6 million per sample. These data also formed part of another study, on T cells of mothers and their children. That source notes: Each mother gave over 8 million TCR beta CDR3 reads; each child, about 2.9 million.

The sequence was obtained from a girl aged 2-10 years in good health. Sequenced: blood. The genes are TRBV12-3 or TRBV12-4 and TRBJ2-7; no reliable D call. The CDR3 coding sequence is TGTGCCAGCAGTTTATTTGGTTCTGTGGGCCACGAGCAGTACTTC. Translating gives CASSLFGSVGHEQYF.